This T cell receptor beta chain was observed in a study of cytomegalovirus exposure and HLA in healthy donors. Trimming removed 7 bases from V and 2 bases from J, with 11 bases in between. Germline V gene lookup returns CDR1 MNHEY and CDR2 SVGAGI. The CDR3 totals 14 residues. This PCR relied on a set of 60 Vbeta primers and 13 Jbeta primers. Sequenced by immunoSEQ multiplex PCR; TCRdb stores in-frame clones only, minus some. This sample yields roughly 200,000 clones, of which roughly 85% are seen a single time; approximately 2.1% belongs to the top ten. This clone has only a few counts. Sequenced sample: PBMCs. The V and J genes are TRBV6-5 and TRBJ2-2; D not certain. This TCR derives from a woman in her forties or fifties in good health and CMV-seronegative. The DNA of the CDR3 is TGTGCCAGCAAACTAAACTACAACACCGGGGAGCTGTTTTTT. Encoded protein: CASKLNYNTGELFF.